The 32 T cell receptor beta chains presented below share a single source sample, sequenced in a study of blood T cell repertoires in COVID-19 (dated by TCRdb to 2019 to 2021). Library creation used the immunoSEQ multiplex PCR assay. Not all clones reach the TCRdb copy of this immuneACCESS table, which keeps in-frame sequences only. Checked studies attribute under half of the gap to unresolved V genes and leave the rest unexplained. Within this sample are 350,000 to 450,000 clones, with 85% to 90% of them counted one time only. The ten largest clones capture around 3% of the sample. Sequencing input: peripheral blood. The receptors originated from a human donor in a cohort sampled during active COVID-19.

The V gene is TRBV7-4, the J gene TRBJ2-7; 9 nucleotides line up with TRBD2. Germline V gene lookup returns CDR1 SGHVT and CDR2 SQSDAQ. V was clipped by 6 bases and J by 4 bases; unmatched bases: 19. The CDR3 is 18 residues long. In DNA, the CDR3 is TGTGCCAGCAGTCGACTAGCGGCCCGAACTCCCCGTATTTACGAGCAGTACTTC. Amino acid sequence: CASSRLAARTPRIYEQYF.

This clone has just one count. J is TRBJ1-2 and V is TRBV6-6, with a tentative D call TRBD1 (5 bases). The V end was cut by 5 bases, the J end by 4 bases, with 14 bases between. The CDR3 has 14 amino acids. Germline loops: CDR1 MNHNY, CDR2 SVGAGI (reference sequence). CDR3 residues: CASSTGTTPYGYTF. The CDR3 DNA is TGTGCCAGCAGTACAGGCACCACTCCCTATGGCTACACCTTC.

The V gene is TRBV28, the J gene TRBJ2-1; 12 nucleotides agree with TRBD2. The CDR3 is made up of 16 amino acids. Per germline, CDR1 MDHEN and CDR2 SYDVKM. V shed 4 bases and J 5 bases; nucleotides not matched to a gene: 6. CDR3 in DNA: TGTGCCAGCAGTTCCTCTAGCGGGAGGGCCGACAATGAGCAGTTCTTC. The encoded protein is CASSSSSGRADNEQFF. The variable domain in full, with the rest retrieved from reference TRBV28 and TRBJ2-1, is DVKVTQSSRYLVKRTGEKVFLECVQDMDHENMFWYRQDPGLGLRLIYFSYDVKMKEKGDIPEGYSVSREKKERFSLILESASTNQTSMYLCASSSSSGRADNEQFFGPGTRLTVL.

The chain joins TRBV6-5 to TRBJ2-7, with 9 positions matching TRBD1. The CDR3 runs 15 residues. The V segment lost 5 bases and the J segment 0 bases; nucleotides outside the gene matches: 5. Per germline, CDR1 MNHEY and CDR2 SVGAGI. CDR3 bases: TGTGCCAGCAGTCCCCGGACAGGGGCCTCCTACGAGCAGTACTTC. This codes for CASSPRTGASYEQYF.

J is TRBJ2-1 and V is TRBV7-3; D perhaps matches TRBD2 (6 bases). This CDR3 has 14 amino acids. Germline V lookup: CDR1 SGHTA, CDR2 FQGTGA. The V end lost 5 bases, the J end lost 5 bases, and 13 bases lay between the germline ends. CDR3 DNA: TGTGCCAGCAGCGAGTCGGGACTTAACAATGAGCAGTTCTTC. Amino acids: CASSESGLNNEQFF.

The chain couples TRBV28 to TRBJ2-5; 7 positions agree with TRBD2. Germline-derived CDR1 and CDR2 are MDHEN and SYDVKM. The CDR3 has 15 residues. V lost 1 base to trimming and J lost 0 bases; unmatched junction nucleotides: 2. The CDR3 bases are TGTGCCAGCAGTTTATTCGGGGGGTACCAAGAGACCCAGTACTTC. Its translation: CASSLFGGYQETQYF.

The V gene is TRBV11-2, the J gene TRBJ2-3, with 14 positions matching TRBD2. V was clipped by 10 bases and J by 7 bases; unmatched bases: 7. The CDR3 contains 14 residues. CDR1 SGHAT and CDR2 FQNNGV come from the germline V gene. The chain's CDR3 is CATGGTSGSYTQYF. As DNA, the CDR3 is TGTGCCACCGGGGGGACTAGCGGGAGTTATACGCAGTATTTT.

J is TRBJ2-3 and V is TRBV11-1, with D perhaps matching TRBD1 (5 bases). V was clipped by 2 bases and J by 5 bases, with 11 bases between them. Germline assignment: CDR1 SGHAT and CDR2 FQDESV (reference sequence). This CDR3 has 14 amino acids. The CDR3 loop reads CASSLPGQGDTQYF. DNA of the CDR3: TGTGCCAGCAGCTTACCCGGGCAGGGAGATACGCAGTATTTT. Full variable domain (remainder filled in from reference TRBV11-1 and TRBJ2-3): EAEVAQSPRYKITEKSQAVAFWCDPISGHATLYWYRQILGQGPELLVQFQDESVVDDSQLPKDRFSAERLKGVDSTLKIQPAELGDSAMYLCASSLPGQGDTQYFGPGTRLTVL.

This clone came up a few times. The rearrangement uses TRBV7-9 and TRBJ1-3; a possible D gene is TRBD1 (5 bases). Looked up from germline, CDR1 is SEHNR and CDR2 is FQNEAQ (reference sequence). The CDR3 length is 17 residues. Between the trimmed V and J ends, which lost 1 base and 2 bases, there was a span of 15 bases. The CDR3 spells CASSLGGDGSAGNTIYF. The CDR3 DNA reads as TGTGCCAGCAGCTTAGGGGGGGATGGCTCAGCTGGAAACACCATATATTTT.

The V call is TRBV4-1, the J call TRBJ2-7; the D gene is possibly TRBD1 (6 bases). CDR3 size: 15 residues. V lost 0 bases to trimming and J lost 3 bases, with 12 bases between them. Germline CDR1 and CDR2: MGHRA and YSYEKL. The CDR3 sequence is CASSQDRQGFYEQYF. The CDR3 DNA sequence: TGCGCCAGCAGCCAAGACCGCCAGGGGTTCTACGAGCAGTACTTC.

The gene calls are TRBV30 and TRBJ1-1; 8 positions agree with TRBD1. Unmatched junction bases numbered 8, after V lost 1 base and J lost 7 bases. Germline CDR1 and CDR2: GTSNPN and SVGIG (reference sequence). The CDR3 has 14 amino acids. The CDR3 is CAWSDGTGPLEAFF. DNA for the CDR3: TGTGCCTGGAGTGACGGGACAGGACCACTTGAAGCTTTCTTT.

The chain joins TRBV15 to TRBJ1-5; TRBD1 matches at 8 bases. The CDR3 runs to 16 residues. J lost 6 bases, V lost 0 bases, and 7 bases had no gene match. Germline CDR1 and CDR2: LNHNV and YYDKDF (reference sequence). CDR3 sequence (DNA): TGTGCCACCAGCAGAGATCTGTCAGGGGGCGGTCAGCCCCAGCATTTT. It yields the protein CATSRDLSGGGQPQHF.

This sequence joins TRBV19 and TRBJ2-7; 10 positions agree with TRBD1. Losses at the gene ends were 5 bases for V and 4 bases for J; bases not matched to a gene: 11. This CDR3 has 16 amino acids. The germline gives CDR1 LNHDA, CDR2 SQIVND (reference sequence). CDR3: CASSQTGTGAPYEQYF. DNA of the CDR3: TGTGCCAGTAGTCAAACCGGGACAGGGGCCCCATACGAGCAGTACTTC. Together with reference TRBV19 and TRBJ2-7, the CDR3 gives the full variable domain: DGGITQSPKYLFRKEGQNVTLSCEQNLNHDAMYWYRQDPGQGLRLIYYSQIVNDFQKGDIAEGYSVSREKKESFPLTVTSAQKNPTAFYLCASSQTGTGAPYEQYFGPGTRLTVT.

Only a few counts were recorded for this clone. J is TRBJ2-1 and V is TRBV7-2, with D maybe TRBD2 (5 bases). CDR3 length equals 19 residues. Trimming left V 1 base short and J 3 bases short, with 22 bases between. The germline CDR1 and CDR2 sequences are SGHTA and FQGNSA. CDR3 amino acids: CASSLVFFSRRTLYNEQFF. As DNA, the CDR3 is TGTGCCAGCAGCTTAGTCTTCTTTAGCCGGAGGACTCTCTACAATGAGCAGTTCTTC.

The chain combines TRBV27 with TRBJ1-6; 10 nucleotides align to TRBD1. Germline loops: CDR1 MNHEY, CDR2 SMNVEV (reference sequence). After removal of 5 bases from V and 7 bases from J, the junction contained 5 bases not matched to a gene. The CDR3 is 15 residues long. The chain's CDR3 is CASSPRTGGNSPLHF. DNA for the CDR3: TGTGCCAGCAGTCCCCGGACAGGGGGGAATTCACCCCTCCACTTT.

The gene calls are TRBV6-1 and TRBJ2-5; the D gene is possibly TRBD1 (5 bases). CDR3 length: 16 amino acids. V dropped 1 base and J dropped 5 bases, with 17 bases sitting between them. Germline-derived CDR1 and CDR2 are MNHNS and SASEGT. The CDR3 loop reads CASSEGPRVFRETQYF. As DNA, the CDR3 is TGTGCCAGCAGTGAAGGCCCCAGGGTTTTCCGGGAGACCCAGTACTTC.

DNA of the CDR3: TGTGCCACCAGTGATTTCGCGGGAGGGTTCACCGGGGAGCTGTTTTTT. This encodes CATSDFAGGFTGELFF. The chain is built from TRBV24-1 and TRBJ2-2, with 9 bases matching TRBD2. This CDR3 spans 16 amino acids. Germline assignment: CDR1 KGHDR and CDR2 SFDVKD. V was pared by 1 base and J by 4 bases, with 3 bases of the junction left unmatched.

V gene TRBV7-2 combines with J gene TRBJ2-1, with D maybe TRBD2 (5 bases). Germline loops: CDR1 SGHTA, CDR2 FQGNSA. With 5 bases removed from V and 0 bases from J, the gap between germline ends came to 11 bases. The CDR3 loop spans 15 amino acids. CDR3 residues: CASSPQRSSYNEQFF. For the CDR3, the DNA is TGTGCCAGCAGCCCGCAGCGGAGCTCCTACAATGAGCAGTTCTTC.

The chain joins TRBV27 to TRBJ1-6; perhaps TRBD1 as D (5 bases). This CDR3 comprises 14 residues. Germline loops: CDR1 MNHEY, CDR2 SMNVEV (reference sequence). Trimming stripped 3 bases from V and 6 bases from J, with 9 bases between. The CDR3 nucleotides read TGTGCCAGCAGTTTGGGGGGTTCTAATTCACCCCTCCACTTT. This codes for CASSLGGSNSPLHF.

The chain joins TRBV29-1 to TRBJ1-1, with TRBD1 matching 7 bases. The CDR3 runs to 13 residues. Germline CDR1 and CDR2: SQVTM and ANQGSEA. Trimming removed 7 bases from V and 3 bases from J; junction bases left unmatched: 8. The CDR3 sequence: CSARTGRDTEAFF. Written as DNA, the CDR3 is TGCAGCGCGCGGACAGGACGGGACACTGAAGCTTTCTTT.

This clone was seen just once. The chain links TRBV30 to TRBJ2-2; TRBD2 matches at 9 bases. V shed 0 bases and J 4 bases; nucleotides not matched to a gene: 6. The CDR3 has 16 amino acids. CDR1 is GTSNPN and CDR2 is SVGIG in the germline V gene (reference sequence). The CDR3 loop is CAWSVGSGRPTGELFF. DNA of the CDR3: TGTGCCTGGAGTGTGGGTAGCGGGAGACCCACCGGGGAGCTGTTTTTT.

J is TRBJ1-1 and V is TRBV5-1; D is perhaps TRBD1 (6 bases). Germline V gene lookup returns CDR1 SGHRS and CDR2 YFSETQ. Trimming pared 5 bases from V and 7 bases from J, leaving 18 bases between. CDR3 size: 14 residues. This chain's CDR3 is CASSQDTGTLEAFF. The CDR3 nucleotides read TGCGCCAGCAGTCAAGATACCGGGACACTTGAAGCTTTCTTT.

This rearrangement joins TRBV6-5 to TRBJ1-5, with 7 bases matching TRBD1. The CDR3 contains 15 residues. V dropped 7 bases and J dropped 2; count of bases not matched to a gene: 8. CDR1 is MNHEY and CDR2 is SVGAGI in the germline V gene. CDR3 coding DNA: TGTGCCAGCATCCAGGATACAGGGGGCAATCAGCCCCAGCATTTT. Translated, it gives CASIQDTGGNQPQHF.

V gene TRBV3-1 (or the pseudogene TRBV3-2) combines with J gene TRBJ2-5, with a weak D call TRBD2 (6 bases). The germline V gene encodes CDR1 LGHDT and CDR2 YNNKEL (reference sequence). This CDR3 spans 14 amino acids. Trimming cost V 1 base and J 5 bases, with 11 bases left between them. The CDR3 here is CASSQVAGRETQYF. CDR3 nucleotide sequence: TGTGCCAGCAGCCAAGTGGCAGGGAGGGAGACCCAGTACTTC.

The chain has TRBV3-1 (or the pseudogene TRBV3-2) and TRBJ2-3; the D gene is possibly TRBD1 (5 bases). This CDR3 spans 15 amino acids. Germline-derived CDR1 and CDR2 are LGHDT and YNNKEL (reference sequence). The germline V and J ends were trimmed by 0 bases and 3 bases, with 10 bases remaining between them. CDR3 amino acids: CASSQEPGKTDTQYF. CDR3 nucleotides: TGTGCCAGCAGCCAAGAACCAGGGAAAACAGATACGCAGTATTTT.

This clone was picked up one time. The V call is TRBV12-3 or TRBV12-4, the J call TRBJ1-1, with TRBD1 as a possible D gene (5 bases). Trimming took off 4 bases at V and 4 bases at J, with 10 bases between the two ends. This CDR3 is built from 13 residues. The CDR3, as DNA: TGTGCCAGCAGTTCTGTGGACATCACTGAAGCTTTCTTT. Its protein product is CASSSVDITEAFF.

CDR3 sequence: CASSNTGGTEAFF. CDR3 DNA: TGTGCCAGTAGTAATACAGGGGGAACTGAAGCTTTCTTT. This chain connects TRBV19 to TRBJ1-1; 8 bases match TRBD1. This CDR3 spans 13 amino acids. V trimming: 4 bases; J trimming: 5 bases; junction bases outside the gene matches: 3. Germline V CDR1 and CDR2: LNHDA, SQIVND (reference sequence).

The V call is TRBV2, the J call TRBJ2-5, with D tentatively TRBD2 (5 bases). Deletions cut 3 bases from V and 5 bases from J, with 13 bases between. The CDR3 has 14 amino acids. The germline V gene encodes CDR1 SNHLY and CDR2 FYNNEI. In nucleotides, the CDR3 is TGTGCCAGCAGTGATGCGGCAGGCGGGGAGACCCAGTACTTC. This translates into CASSDAAGGETQYF.

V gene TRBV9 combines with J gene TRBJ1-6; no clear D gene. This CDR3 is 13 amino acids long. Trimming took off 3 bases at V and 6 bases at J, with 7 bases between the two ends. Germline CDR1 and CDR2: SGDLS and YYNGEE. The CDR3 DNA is TGTGCCAGCAGCGGGGAGGGTAATTCACCCCTCCACTTT. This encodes CASSGEGNSPLHF.

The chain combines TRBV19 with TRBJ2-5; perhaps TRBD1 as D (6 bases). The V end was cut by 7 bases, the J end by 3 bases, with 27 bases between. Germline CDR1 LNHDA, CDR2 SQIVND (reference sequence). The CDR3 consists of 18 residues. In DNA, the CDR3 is TGTGCCAGTACCGCGCGCGGCCGGGGTGGGGGCCCAAAAGAGACCCAGTACTTC. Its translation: CASTARGRGGGPKETQYF.

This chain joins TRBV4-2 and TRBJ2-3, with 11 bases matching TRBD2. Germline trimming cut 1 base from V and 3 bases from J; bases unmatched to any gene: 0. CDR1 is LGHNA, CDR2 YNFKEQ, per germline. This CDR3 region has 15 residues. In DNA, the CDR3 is TGTGCCAGCAGCCAAGCTAGCGGGGGGACAGATACGCAGTATTTT. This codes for CASSQASGGTDTQYF.

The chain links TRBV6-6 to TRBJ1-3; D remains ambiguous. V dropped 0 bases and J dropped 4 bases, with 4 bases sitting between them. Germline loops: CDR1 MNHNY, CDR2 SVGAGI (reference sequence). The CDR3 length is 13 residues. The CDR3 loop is CASSYSQGNTIYF. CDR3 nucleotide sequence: TGTGCCAGCAGTTACTCCCAGGGAAACACCATATATTTT.